The rows below give T cell receptor beta chains drawn from one sample of a study of blood T cell repertoires in COVID-19. Sequencing was performed with immunoSEQ multiplex PCR; in TCRdb, only in-frame clones are kept and a portion is missing. The data show some 400,000 clones, around 90% seen once. Sequencing was carried out using peripheral blood. The receptor set was obtained from a man aged 18 to 30 with active or convalescent COVID-19. Both conserved end residues are part of each CDR3. D genes are given only for firm matches. Clone size is not always given. Where it is, it says once, few, many or a class for expanded clones.

>TRBD1|TRBJ1-2|.|TRBV9
TGTGCCAGCAGCGCCCGCGGCAGGGGGAGCAAAAATCCTAACTATGGCTACACCTTC
CASSARGRGSKNPNYGYTF
>.|TRBJ2-7|.|TRBV4-3
TGCGCCAGCAGCCAACAGAGCCAGGGGAGAGGTTTCCACGAGCAGTACTTC
CASSQQSQGRGFHEQYF
>.|TRBJ2-1|.|TRBV6-5
TGTGCCAGCAACCCACCAGGATGGCCCTACAATGAGCAGTTCTTC
CASNPPGWPYNEQFF
>.|TRBJ2-2|once|TRBV24-1
TGTGCCACCAGTGTCAGGGGAAACACCGGGGAGCTGTTTTTT
CATSVRGNTGELFF
>.|TRBJ1-5|.|TRBV19
TGTGCCAGTAGTATTTGGGCAGATAGCAATCAGCCCCAGCATTTT
CASSIWADSNQPQHF
>.|TRBJ2-5|.|TRBV18
TGTGCCAGCTCACCATTCGTAGAGACCCAGTACTTC
CASSPFVETQYF
>TRBD2|TRBJ2-1|.|TRBV5-6
TGTGCCAGCAGCCTCCTCGGACTAGCGGGGGACAATGAGCAGTTCTTC
CASSLLGLAGDNEQFF
>TRBD2|TRBJ2-4|.|TRBV19
TGTGCCAGTAGTATACTAGCGGGAGGACTAGCCAAAAACATTCAGTACTTC
CASSILAGGLAKNIQYF
>.|TRBJ2-4|.|TRBV6-2/TRBV6-3
TGTGCCAGCAGTCACGGGACATCCCCTCGCTTGGACATTCAGTACTTC
CASSHGTSPRLDIQYF
>.|TRBJ2-5|.|TRBV7-2
TGTGCCAGCAGCTCTGGACAAACGAGTGGGACCCAGTACTTC
CASSSGQTSGTQYF
>.|TRBJ1-5|.|TRBV9
TGTGCCAGCAGCGCCACAGATAGCAATCAGCCCCAGCATTTT
CASSATDSNQPQHF
>TRBD2|TRBJ2-2|.|TRBV7-2
TGTGCCAGCAGTACAGCGGGAGGCACCGGGGAGCTGTTTTTT
CASSTAGGTGELFF
>TRBD2|TRBJ2-5|.|TRBV29-1
TGCAGCGTTGGGGGGGGACCAGAGACCCAGTACTTC
CSVGGGPETQYF
>TRBD1|TRBJ2-1|.|TRBV19
TGTGCCAGTAGCGGGACAGCTCGCAATGAGCAGTTCTTC
CASSGTARNEQFF
>.|TRBJ1-1|.|TRBV28
TGTGCCAGCACCCTAGACAGGTTAATGAACACTGAAGCTTTCTTT
CASTLDRLMNTEAFF
>.|TRBJ2-2|once|TRBV18
TGTGCCAGCAAGGACAGCCAGAACACCGGGGAGCTGTTTTTT
CASKDSQNTGELFF
>.|TRBJ1-5|once|TRBV10-3
TGTGCCATCAGTGACGACAGGCTGGGTAGCAATCAGCCCCAGCATTTT
CAISDDRLGSNQPQHF
>.|TRBJ2-7|.|TRBV28
TGTGCCAGCAGTTTAGCGTACTCCCTCCGAATGACCCTAGGATACGAGCAGTACTTC
CASSLAYSLRMTLGYEQYF
>TRBD2|TRBJ2-7|.|TRBV7-9
TGTGCCAGCAGCGGGACTAGCGGGGGGCCATACGAGCAGTACTTC
CASSGTSGGPYEQYF
>TRBD1|TRBJ1-2|.|TRBV27
TGTGCCAGCAGGGGACTCGACAGGGGGGACCATGGCTACACCTTC
CASRGLDRGDHGYTF
>TRBD1|TRBJ1-1|.|TRBV4-2
TGTGCCAGCAGCCAATACAGGGGGAACACTGAAGCTTTCTTT
CASSQYRGNTEAFF
>TRBD1|TRBJ1-5|.|TRBV7-2
TGTGCCAGCAGCCAGGGACAGGGTAATCAGCCCCAGCATTTT
CASSQGQGNQPQHF
>TRBD1|TRBJ1-4|.|TRBV27
TGTGCCAGCAGTTTTAGACAGGGGGCGGTTTTGGGTGAAAAACTGTTTTTT
CASSFRQGAVLGEKLFF
>TRBD1|TRBJ2-7|.|TRBV7-2
TGTGCCAGCAGCTTGGGACAGGGCCGAACCTACGAGCAGTACTTC
CASSLGQGRTYEQYF